This record concerns one TCR beta chain sequence. The source of the sample is a study of blood T cells in healthy people across ages. Trimming stripped 0 bases from V and 5 bases from J, with 8 bases between. The CDR3 sequence is 13 residues long. Germline CDR1 and CDR2: DFQATT and SNEGSKA (reference sequence). A second PCR of 7 to 11 cycles used a sample-barcoded 5' primer and a J-beta primer mix. TCRdb independently ran MiXCR on the 5' RACE reads; one entry per CDR3 protein. The sample records around 1.7 million distinct CDR3 sequences, roughly 28% being singletons. V and J are TRBV20-1 and TRBJ1-5, with unresolved D. The receptor was derived from a woman in her 30s in good health. Sequenced: blood. CDR3 sequence reads: CSARDYGDQPQHF. The DNA for the CDR3 is TGCAGTGCTAGAGATTACGGCGATCAGCCCCAGCATTTT.